This TCR beta chain is from a study of CD8+ T cells in alopecia areata. This clone showed up just once. Its specificity is not known. The CDR3 runs 13 residues. Trimming shortened V by 7 bases and J by 4 bases, and 13 bases separated the two germline ends. Germline V gene sequence: CDR1 SGHTA, CDR2 FQGNSA. Extracted from the samples, RNA was reverse transcribed into cDNA to serve as the sequencing template. Sequencing was performed with immunoSEQ multiplex PCR; in TCRdb, only in-frame clones are kept and a portion is missing. In the table there are about 140,000 clones, about 51% of which are singletons. Study-wide points: Higher clonality than in normal scalp was seen in lesional scalp, especially alopecia totalis/universalis.

The gene calls are TRBV7-2 and TRBJ1-1; maybe TRBD1 (5 bases). This sample comprised CD4+ T cells sorted from blood, obtained at week 0. This TCR came from a human donor with alopecia areata. For the CDR3, the DNA is TGTGCCAGCACCCTCGCGAGGGGCACTGAAGCTTTCTTT. This translates into CASTLARGTEAFF.